The source of this TCR beta chain is a study of blood T cell repertoires in COVID-19. Overall study context: Both acute and convalescent COVID-19 samples were obtained from the United States, Italy and Spain.

Participants, roughly 18 to 90 years old, spanned approximately 26 US areas. Categorization into cohorts depended on clinical history that participants reported. Methods used by the authors: Cell counts per sample came from amplifying reference gene primers. Sequenced by immunoSEQ multiplex PCR; TCRdb stores in-frame clones only, minus some. V and J calls and clone size are given by that table; D and trimming were obtained from the DNA. The sample has around 450,000 clones; approximately 86% are singletons. Germline V gene lookup returns CDR1 MNHEY and CDR2 SVGAGI. Trimming pared 5 bases from V and 3 bases from J, leaving 3 bases between. This CDR3 has 11 residues.

This chain connects TRBV6-5 to TRBJ2-3, with unresolved D. Input material: PBMCs or T cells enriched from blood (not recorded which). The sequence derives from a woman under 30 who had recovered from COVID-19. CDR3 nucleotide sequence: TGTGCCAGCAGTACTACAGATACGCAGTATTTT. This encodes CASSTTDTQYF.